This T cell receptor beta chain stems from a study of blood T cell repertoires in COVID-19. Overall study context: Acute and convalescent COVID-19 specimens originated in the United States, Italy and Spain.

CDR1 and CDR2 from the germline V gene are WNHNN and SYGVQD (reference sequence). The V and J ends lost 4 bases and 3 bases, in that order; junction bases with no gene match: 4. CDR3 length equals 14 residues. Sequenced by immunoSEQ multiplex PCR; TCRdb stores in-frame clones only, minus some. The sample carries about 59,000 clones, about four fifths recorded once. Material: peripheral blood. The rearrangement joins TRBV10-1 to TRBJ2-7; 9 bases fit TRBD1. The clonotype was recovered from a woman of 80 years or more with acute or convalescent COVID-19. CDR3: CASSAGTGYYEQYF. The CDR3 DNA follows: TGCGCCAGCAGTGCCGGGACAGGGTACTACGAGCAGTACTTC.